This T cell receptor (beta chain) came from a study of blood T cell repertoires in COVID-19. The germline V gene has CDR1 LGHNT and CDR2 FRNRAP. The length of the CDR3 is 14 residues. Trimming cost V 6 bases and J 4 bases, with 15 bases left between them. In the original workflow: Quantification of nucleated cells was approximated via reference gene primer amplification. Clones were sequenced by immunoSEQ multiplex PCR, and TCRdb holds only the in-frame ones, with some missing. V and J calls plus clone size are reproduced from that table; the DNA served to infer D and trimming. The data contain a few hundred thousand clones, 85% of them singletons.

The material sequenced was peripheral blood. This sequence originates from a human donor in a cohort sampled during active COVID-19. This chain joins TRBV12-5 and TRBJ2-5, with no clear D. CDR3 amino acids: CASGRTGFGETQYF. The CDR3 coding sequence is TGTGCTAGTGGACGTACCGGGTTCGGAGAGACCCAGTACTTC.